The clone carrying this T cell receptor beta chain was seen at least ten times. The antigen is undetermined. The sample originates from a study of T cells in Graves' hyperthyroidism and ophthalmopathy. Study conclusions and caveats: Most thyroid-expanded clonotypes above 0.001 were also found in blood. Progression to ophthalmopathy was predicted a median of about six months early.

Amplification targeted TCR beta CDR3 regions from RNA transcripts. RT-PCR in the first round (using the HTBI primer set) targeted the TCR CDR3. TCRdb re-analysed the multiplex PCR reads in MiXCR, keeping a single row per CDR3 protein. The table has approximately 400,000 distinct CDR3 sequences, about 13% seen once. V lost 6 bases, J lost 4 bases, and 7 bases stayed unmatched. CDR1 LGHDT and CDR2 YNNKEL come from the germline V gene (reference sequence). The CDR3 is made up of 15 amino acids. Sample collection date corresponds to first hyperthyroidism diagnosis, prior to any ophthalmopathy symptoms. The V gene is TRBV3-1, the J gene TRBJ2-7, with TRBD1 identical over 12 bases. The specimen sequenced was blood. This TCR came from a man aged 25-45 years with Graves' hyperthyroidism that later progressed to Graves' ophthalmopathy. This CDR3 is CASSKGTGGQYEQYF. CDR3 bases: TGTGCCAGCAGTAAAGGGACAGGGGGCCAGTACGAGCAGTACTTC.